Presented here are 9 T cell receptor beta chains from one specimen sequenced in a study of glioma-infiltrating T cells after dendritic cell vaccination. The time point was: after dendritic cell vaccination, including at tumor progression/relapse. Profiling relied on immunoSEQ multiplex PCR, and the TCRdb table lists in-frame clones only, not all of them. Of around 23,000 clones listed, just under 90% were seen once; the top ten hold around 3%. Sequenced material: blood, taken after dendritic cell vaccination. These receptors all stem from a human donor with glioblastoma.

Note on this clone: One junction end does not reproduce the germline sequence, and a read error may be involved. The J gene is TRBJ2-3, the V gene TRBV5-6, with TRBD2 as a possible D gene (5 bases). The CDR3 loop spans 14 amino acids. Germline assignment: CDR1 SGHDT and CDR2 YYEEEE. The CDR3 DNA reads TGTGCCAGCAGCTTGGGAGCCCGGGGAGATGCGCAGTATTTT. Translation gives CASSLGARGDAQYF. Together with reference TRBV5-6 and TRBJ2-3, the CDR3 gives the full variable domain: DAGVTQSPTHLIKTRGQQVTLRCSPKSGHDTVSWYQQALGQGPQFIFQYYEEEERQRGNFPDRFSGHQFPNYSSELNVNALLLGDSALYLCASSLGARGDAQYFGPGTRLTVL.

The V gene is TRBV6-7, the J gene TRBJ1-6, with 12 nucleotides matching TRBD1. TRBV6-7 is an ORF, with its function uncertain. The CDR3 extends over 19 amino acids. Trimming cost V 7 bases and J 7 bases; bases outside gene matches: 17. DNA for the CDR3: TGTGCCAGCATCGGCCGCCTGCGGGGACAGGGGGCGCGGAATTCACCCCTCCACTTT. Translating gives CASIGRLRGQGARNSPLHF.

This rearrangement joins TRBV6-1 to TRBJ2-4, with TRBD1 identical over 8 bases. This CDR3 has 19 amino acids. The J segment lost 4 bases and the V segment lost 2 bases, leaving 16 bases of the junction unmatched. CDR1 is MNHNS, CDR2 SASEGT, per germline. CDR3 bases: TGTGCCAGCAGTGAATTTACCCATGGACAGGGAACCTCAAAAAACATTCAGTACTTC. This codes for CASSEFTHGQGTSKNIQYF.

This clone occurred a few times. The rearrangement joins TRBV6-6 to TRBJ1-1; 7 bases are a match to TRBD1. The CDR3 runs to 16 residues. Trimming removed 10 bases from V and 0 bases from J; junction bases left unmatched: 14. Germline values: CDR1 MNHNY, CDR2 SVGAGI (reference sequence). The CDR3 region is CAISRGGQSMNTEAFF. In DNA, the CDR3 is TGTGCCATCTCCCGGGGGGGACAGTCCATGAACACTGAAGCTTTCTTT.

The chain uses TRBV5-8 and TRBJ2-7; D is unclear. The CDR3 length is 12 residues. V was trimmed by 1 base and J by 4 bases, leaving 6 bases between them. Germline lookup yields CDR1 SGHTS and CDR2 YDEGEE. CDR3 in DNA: TGTGCCAGCAGCTTGAGTCTATACGAGCAGTACTTC. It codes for CASSLSLYEQYF.

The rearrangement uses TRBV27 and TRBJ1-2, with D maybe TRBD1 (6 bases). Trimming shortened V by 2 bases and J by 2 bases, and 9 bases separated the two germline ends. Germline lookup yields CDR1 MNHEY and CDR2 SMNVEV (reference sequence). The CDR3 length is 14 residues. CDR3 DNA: TGTGCCAGCAGTTTAGGGGGGGCCAACTATGGCTACACCTTC. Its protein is CASSLGGANYGYTF.

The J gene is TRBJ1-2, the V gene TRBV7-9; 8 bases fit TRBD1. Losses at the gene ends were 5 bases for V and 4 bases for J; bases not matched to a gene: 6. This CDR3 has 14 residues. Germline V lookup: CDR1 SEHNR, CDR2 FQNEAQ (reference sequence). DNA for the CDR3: TGTGCCAGCAGCCGGGCGACAGGGGCCTATGGCTACACCTTC. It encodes CASSRATGAYGYTF.

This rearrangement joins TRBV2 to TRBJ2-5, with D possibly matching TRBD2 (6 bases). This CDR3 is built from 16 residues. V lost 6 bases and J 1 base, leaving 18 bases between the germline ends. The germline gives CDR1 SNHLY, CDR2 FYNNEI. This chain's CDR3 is CASRNVGGGTQETQYF. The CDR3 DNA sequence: TGTGCCAGCAGGAATGTCGGGGGTGGCACCCAAGAGACCCAGTACTTC.

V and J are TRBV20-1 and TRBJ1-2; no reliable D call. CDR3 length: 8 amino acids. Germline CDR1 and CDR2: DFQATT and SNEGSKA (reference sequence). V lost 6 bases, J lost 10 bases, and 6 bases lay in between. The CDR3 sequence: CSAADYTF. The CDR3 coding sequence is TGCAGTGCGGCGGACTACACCTTC.